This is a list of T cell receptor beta chains from one sample in a study of blood T cell repertoires in COVID-19. Profiled with immunoSEQ multiplex PCR; TCRdb holds only in-frame clones, not every one. The profile shows around 150,000 clones, around 79% of them singletons. Sample: PBMCs or T cells enriched from blood (not recorded which). The receptor source for this set is a man in his forties or fifties who had recovered from COVID-19. CDR3s include the opening cysteine and the closing phenylalanine or tryptophan. The order of the fields is CDR3 length, D gene, V gene, clone size, J gene, CDR3 DNA, CDR3 protein. D genes are given only for firm matches. Size is omitted from some rows. Given values are once, few, many or a class for expanded clones.

len: 16; d_gene: NA; v_gene: TRBV6-1; abundance: NA; j_gene: TRBJ2-7; CDR3nt: TGTGCCAGCAGTGACGCCGGGACTCCGTTCTCCTACGAGCAGTACTTC; CDR3aa: CASSDAGTPFSYEQYF
len: 18; d_gene: TRBD2; v_gene: TRBV5-1; abundance: NA; j_gene: TRBJ2-2; CDR3nt: TGCGCCAGCAGCCCCCGGGTAGCGGGATTGACTAACACCGGGGAGCTGTTTTTT; CDR3aa: CASSPRVAGLTNTGELFF
len: 11; d_gene: NA; v_gene: TRBV7-8; abundance: NA; j_gene: TRBJ2-1; CDR3nt: TGTGCCAGCAGCCCACTTCATGAGCAGTTCTTC; CDR3aa: CASSPLHEQFF
len: 15; d_gene: TRBD1; v_gene: TRBV9; abundance: NA; j_gene: TRBJ2-4; CDR3nt: TGTGCCAGCAGCCCTTGGACAGGCCGTAGGGACATTCAGTACTTC; CDR3aa: CASSPWTGRRDIQYF
len: 14; d_gene: NA; v_gene: TRBV5-1; abundance: NA; j_gene: TRBJ2-2; CDR3nt: TGCGCCAGCAGCAATATAACGAACACCGGGGAGCTGTTTTTT; CDR3aa: CASSNITNTGELFF
len: 11; d_gene: NA; v_gene: TRBV29-1; abundance: NA; j_gene: TRBJ2-7; CDR3nt: TGCAGCGTCCGAACTAACTACGAGCAGTACTTC; CDR3aa: CSVRTNYEQYF
len: 15; d_gene: TRBD1; v_gene: TRBV5-6; abundance: many; j_gene: TRBJ1-1; CDR3nt: TGTGCCAGCAGCTTGGATGACAGGGCAACCACTGAAGCTTTCTTT; CDR3aa: CASSLDDRATTEAFF
len: 13; d_gene: NA; v_gene: TRBV7-9; abundance: NA; j_gene: TRBJ1-1; CDR3nt: TGTGCCAGCAGCTTAGACATGAACACTGAAGCTTTCTTT; CDR3aa: CASSLDMNTEAFF
len: 16; d_gene: TRBD1; v_gene: TRBV11-2; abundance: NA; j_gene: TRBJ2-3; CDR3nt: TGTGCCAGCAGCTTAGTGGCAGGGGGTAGCGTAGATACGCAGTATTTT; CDR3aa: CASSLVAGGSVDTQYF
len: 14; d_gene: NA; v_gene: TRBV5-4; abundance: NA; j_gene: TRBJ2-1; CDR3nt: TGTGCCAGCAGCGCCTCTAGAGACTACAATGAGCAGTTCTTC; CDR3aa: CASSASRDYNEQFF
len: 14; d_gene: TRBD1; v_gene: TRBV29-1; abundance: once; j_gene: TRBJ2-2; CDR3nt: TGCAGCGTTGGAGGGGACAGGGGCACCGGGGAGCTGTTTTTT; CDR3aa: CSVGGDRGTGELFF
len: 16; d_gene: TRBD2; v_gene: TRBV19; abundance: NA; j_gene: TRBJ2-7; CDR3nt: TGTGCCAGTAGTATGCCCGAGGGAGCGGGGACCTACGAGCAGTACTTC; CDR3aa: CASSMPEGAGTYEQYF
len: 16; d_gene: TRBD2; v_gene: TRBV28; abundance: once; j_gene: TRBJ2-1; CDR3nt: TGTGCCAGCAGTTTAGTTGGGACTAGCGCCTACAATGAGCAGTTCTTC; CDR3aa: CASSLVGTSAYNEQFF
len: 15; d_gene: TRBD1; v_gene: TRBV7-2; abundance: NA; j_gene: TRBJ1-6; CDR3nt: TGTGCCAGCAGCTTATCAGGGACAGAAAATTCACCCCTCCACTTT; CDR3aa: CASSLSGTENSPLHF
len: 15; d_gene: NA; v_gene: TRBV6-5; abundance: few; j_gene: TRBJ1-1; CDR3nt: TGTGCCAGCAGTTTTGGATGGAGGGGAAGAACTGAAGCTTTCTTT; CDR3aa: CASSFGWRGRTEAFF
len: 15; d_gene: TRBD1; v_gene: TRBV6-4; abundance: NA; j_gene: TRBJ1-3; CDR3nt: TGTGCCAGCAGTGCCGACAGGGCTCCTGGAAACACCATATATTTT; CDR3aa: CASSADRAPGNTIYF
len: 11; d_gene: NA; v_gene: TRBV5-1; abundance: NA; j_gene: TRBJ1-1; CDR3nt: TGCGCCAGCAGCGTGGACAGCTTGGCTTTCTTT; CDR3aa: CASSVDSLAFF